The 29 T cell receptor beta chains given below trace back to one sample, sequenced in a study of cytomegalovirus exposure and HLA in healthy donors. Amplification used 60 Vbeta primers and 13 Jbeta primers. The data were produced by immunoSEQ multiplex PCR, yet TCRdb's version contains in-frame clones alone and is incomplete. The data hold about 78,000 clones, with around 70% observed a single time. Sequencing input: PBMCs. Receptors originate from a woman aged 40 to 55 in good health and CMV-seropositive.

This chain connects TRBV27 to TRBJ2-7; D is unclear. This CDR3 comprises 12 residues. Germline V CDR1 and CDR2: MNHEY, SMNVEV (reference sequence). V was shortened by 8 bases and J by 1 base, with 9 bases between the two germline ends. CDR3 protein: CASALNSYEQYF. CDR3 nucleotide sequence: TGTGCCAGCGCCCTAAATTCCTACGAGCAGTACTTC.

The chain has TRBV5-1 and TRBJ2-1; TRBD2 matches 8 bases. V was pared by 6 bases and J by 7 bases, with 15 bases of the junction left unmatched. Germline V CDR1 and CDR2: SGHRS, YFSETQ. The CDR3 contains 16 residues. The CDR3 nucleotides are TGCGCCAGCACCCCAACGACAGCGGGAGTGGGGAATGAGCAGTTCTTC. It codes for CASTPTTAGVGNEQFF.

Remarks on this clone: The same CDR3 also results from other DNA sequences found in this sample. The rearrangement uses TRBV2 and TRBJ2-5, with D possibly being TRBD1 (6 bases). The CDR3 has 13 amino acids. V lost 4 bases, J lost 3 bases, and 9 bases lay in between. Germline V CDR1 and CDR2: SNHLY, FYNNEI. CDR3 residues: CASSVEGEETQYF. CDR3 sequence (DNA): TGTGCCAGCAGTGTTGAGGGGGAAGAGACCCAGTACTTC. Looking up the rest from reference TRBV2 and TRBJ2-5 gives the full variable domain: EPEVTQTPSHQVTQMGQEVILRCVPISNHLYFYWYRQILGQKVEFLVSFYNNEISEKSEIFDDQFSVERPDGSNFTLKIRSTKLEDSAMYFCASSVEGEETQYFGPGTRLLVL.

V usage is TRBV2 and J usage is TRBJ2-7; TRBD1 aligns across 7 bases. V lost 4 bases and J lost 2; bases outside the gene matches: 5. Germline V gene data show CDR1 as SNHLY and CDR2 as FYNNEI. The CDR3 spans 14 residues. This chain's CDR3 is CASSGDSNTYEQYF. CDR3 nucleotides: TGTGCCAGCAGTGGGGACAGCAATACCTACGAGCAGTACTTC.

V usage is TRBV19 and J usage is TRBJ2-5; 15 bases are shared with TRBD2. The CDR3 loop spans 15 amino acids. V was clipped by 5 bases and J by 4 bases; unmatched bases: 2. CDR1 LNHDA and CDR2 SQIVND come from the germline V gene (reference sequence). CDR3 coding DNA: TGTGCCAGTAGTGCGGGACTAGCGGGGGGAGAGACCCAGTACTTC. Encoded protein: CASSAGLAGGETQYF.

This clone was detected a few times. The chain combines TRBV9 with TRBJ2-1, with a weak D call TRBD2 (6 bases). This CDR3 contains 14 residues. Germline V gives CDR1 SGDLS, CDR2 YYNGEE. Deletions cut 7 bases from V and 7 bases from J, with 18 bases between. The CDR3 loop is CASLPGVTGNEQFF. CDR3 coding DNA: TGTGCCAGCCTCCCGGGGGTGACTGGGAATGAGCAGTTCTTC.

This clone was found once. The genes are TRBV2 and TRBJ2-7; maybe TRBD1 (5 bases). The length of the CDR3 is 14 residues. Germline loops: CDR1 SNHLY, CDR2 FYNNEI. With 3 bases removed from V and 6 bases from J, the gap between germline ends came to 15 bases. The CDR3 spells CASSDTMTVSEQYF. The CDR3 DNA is TGTGCCAGCAGTGATACTATGACAGTGAGCGAGCAGTACTTC.

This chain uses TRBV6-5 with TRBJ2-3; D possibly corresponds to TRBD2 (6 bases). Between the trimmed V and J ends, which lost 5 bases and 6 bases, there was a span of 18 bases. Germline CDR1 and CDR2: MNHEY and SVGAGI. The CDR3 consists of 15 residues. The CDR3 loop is CASSRVGGLGDTQYF. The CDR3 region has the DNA TGTGCCAGCAGTAGAGTGGGGGGATTGGGGGATACGCAGTATTTT.

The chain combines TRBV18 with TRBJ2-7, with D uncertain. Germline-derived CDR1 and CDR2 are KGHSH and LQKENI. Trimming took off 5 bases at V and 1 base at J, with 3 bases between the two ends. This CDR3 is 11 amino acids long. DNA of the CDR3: TGTGCCAGCTCATCTTCCTACGAGCAGTACTTC. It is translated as CASSSSYEQYF.

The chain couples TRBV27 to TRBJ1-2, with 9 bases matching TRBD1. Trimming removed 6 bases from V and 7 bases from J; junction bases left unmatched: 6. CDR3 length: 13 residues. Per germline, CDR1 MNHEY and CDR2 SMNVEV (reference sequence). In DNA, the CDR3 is TGTGCCAGCAGGTTTACAGGGGGCAGTGGCTACACCTTC. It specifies CASRFTGGSGYTF.

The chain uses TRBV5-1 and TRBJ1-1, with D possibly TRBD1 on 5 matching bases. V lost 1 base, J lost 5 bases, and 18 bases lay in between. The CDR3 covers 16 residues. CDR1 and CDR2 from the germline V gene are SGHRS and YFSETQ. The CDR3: CASSLQSRGSNTEAFF. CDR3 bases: TGCGCCAGCAGCTTGCAATCCCGGGGGAGTAATACTGAAGCTTTCTTT.

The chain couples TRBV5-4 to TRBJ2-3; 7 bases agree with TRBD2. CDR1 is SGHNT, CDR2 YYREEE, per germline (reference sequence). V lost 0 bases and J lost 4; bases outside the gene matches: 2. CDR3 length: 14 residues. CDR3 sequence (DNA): TGTGCCAGCAGCTTGGAAGGACTAGCAGATACGCAGTATTTT. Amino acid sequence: CASSLEGLADTQYF. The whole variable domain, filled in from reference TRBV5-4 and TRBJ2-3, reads ETGVTQSPTHLIKTRGQQVTLRCSSQSGHNTVSWYQQALGQGPQFIFQYYREEENGRGNFPPRFSGLQFPNYSSELNVNALELDDSALYLCASSLEGLADTQYFGPGTRLTVL.

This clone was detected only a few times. Here the CDR3 reads CASSPGLATDTQYF. For the CDR3, the DNA is TGTGCCAGCAGCCCAGGACTAGCCACAGATACGCAGTATTTT. J is TRBJ2-3 and V is TRBV7-2, with 8 bases that match TRBD2. With V trimmed by 5 bases and J by 2 bases, 3 bases remained unmatched. Germline V gives CDR1 SGHTA, CDR2 FQGNSA. The CDR3 totals 14 residues. The variable domain in full, completed from reference TRBV7-2 and TRBJ2-3, reads GAGVSQSPSNKVTEKGKDVELRCDPISGHTALYWYRQSLGQGLEFLIYFQGNSAPDKSGLPSDRFSAERTGGSVSTLTIQRTQQEDSAVYLCASSPGLATDTQYFGPGTRLTVL.

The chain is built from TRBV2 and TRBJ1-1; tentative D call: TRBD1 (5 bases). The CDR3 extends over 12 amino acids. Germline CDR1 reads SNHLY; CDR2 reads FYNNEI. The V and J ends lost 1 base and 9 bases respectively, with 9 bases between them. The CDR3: CASSEGGGQAFF. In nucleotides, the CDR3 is TGTGCCAGCAGTGAAGGGGGGGGTCAAGCTTTCTTT.

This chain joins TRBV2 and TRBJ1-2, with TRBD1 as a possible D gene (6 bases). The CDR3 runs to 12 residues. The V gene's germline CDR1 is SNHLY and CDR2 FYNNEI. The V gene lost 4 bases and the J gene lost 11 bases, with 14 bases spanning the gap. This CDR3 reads CASSGAGQGYTF. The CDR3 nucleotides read TGTGCCAGCAGTGGGGCAGGCCAGGGGTACACCTTC. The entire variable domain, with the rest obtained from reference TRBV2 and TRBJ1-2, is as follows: EPEVTQTPSHQVTQMGQEVILRCVPISNHLYFYWYRQILGQKVEFLVSFYNNEISEKSEIFDDQFSVERPDGSNFTLKIRSTKLEDSAMYFCASSGAGQGYTFGSGTRLTVV.

CDR3 in amino acids: CASRRRKGREIRSGRAFDEQYF. The CDR3 region has the DNA TGTGCCAGCAGGAGAAGGAAGGGGCGAGAAATCCGTAGCGGGAGGGCCTTTGACGAGCAGTACTTC. The chain is built from TRBV2 and TRBJ2-7, with TRBD2 matching over 11 bases. In germline, CDR1 is SNHLY, CDR2 FYNNEI. J was trimmed by 5 bases and V by 6 bases; bases with no gene match: 30. The CDR3 covers 22 residues.

As DNA, the CDR3 is TGTGCCAGCAGTGAAGTGGGACAGCCCCGCGACACCTTC. Translating it yields CASSEVGQPRDTF. This chain links TRBV6-1 with TRBJ1-2; 7 bases map to TRBD1. The junction had 8 bases not matched to a gene; V was cut back by 1 base and J by 12 bases. The CDR3 is made up of 13 amino acids. Germline V gene sequence: CDR1 MNHNS, CDR2 SASEGT.

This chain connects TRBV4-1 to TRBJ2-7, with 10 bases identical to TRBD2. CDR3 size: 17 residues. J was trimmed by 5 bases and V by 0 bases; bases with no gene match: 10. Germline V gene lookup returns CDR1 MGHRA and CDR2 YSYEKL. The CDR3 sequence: CASSQDFLSGRIDEQYF. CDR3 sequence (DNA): TGCGCCAGCAGCCAAGACTTTCTTAGCGGGAGGATCGACGAGCAGTACTTC.

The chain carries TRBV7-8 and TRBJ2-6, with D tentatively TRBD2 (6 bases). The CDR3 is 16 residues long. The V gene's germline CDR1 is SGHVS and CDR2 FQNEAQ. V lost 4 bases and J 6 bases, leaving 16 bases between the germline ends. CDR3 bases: TGTGCCAGCAGCTCGTCCGGGAGTAGGGTGGCCAACGTCCTGACTTTC. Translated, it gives CASSSSGSRVANVLTF.

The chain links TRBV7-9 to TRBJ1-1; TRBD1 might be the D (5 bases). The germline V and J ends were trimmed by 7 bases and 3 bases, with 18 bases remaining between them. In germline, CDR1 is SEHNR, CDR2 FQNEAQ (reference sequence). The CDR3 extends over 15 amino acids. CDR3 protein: CASKPRGSSDTEAFF. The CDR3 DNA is TGTGCCAGCAAACCTAGGGGTAGTTCGGACACTGAAGCTTTCTTT. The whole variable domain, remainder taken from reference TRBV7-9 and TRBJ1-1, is DTGVSQNPRHKITKRGQNVTFRCDPISEHNRLYWYRQTLGQGPEFLTYFQNEAQLEKSRLLSDRFSAERPKGSFSTLEIQRTEQGDSAMYLCASKPRGSSDTEAFFGQGTRLTVV.

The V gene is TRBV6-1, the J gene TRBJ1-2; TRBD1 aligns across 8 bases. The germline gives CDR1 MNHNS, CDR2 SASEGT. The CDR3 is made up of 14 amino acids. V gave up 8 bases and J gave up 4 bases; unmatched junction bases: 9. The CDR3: CASDPGQAAYGYTF. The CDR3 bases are TGTGCCAGCGACCCGGGACAGGCCGCCTATGGCTACACCTTC.

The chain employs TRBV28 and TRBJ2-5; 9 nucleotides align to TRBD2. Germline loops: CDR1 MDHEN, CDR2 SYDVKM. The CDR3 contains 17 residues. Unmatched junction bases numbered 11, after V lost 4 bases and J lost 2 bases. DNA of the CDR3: TGTGCCAGCAGTTACAGCCTGGCGGGGGGGTATCAAGAGACCCAGTACTTC. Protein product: CASSYSLAGGYQETQYF.

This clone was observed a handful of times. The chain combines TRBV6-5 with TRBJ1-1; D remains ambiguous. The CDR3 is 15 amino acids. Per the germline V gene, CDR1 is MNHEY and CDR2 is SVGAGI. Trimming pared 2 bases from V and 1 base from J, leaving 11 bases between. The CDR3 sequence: CASSYGTASNTEAFF. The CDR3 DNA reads TGTGCCAGCAGTTACGGCACAGCTTCGAACACTGAAGCTTTCTTT.

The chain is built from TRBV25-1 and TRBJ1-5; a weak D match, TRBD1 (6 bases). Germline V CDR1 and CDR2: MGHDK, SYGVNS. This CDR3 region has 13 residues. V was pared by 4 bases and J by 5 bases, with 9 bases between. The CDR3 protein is CASSGGPYQPQHF. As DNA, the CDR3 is TGTGCCAGCAGTGGGGGGCCTTATCAGCCCCAGCATTTT.

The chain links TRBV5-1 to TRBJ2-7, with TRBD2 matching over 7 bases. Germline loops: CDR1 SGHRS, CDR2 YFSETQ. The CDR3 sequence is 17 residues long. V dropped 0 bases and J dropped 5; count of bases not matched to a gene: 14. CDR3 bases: TGCGCCAGCAGCTTGGCCTTGGGCAGGGAGGGTATCCACGAGCAGTACTTC. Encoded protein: CASSLALGREGIHEQYF.

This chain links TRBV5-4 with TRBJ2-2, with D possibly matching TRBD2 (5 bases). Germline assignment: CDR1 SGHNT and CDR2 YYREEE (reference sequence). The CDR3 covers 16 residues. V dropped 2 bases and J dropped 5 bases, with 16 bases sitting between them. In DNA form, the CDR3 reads TGTGCCAGCAGCTTTCGGGGTCGCCCATATACCGGGGAGCTGTTTTTT. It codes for CASSFRGRPYTGELFF.

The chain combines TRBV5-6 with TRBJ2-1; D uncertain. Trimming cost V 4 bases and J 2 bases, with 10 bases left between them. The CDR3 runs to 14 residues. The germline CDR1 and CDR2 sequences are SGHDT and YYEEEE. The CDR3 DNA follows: TGTGCCAGCAGCCTGGCCGCGACCTACAATGAGCAGTTCTTC. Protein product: CASSLAATYNEQFF.

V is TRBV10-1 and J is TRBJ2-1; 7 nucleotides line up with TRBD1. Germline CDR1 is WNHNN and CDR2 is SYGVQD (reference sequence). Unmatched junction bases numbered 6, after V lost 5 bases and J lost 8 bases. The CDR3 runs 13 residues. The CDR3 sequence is CASSRQGLDEQFF. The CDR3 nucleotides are TGCGCCAGCAGTAGACAGGGTCTGGATGAGCAGTTCTTC.

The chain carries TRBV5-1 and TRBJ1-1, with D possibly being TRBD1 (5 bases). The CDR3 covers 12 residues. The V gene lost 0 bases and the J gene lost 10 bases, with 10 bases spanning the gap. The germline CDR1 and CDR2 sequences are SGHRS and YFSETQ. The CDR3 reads CASSLESQGAFF. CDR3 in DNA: TGCGCCAGCAGCTTGGAGTCGCAGGGAGCTTTCTTT. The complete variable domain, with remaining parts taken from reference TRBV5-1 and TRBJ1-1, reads KAGVTQTPRYLIKTRGQQVTLSCSPISGHRSVSWYQQTPGQGLQFLFEYFSETQRNKGNFPGRFSGRQFSNSRSEMNVSTLELGDSALYLCASSLESQGAFFGQGTRLTVV.